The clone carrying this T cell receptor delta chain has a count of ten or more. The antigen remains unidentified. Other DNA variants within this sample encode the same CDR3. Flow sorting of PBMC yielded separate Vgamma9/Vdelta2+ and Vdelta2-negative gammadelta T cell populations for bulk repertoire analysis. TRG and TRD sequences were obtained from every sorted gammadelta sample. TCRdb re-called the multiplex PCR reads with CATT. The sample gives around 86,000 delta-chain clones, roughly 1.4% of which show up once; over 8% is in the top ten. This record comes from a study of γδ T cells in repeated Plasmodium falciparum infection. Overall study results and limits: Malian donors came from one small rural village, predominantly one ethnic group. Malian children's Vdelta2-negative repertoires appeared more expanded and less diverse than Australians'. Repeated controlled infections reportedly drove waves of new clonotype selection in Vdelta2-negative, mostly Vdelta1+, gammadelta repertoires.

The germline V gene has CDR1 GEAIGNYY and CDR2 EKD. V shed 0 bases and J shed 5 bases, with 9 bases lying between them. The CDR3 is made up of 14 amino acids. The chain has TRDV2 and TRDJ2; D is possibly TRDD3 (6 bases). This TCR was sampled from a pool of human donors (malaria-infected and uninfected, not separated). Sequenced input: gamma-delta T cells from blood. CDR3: CACDTGGKTAQLFF. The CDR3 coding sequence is TGTGCCTGTGACACCGGGGGGAAAACAGCACAACTCTTCTTT.